Shown below are 13 T cell receptor beta chains from a single sample sequenced in a study of blood T cell repertoires in COVID-19. Profiling relied on immunoSEQ multiplex PCR, and the TCRdb table lists in-frame clones only, not all of them. This table has some 250,000 clones, around 84% appearing once. The sequenced material came from peripheral blood. Receptors originate from a man aged 55-75 years with acute or convalescent COVID-19.

The chain employs TRBV5-4 and TRBJ2-7; 10 nucleotides match TRBD1. The germline CDR1 and CDR2 sequences are SGHNT and YYREEE (reference sequence). The CDR3 is made up of 16 amino acids. The V gene end was trimmed by 4 bases and the J gene end by 6 bases; junction bases not matched to a gene: 13. In DNA form, the CDR3 reads TGTGCCAGCAGCCGCAAACCGGGACAGGGGATTAGCGAGCAGTACTTC. Translation: CASSRKPGQGISEQYF. Filled out from reference TRBV5-4 and TRBJ2-7, the complete variable domain reads ETGVTQSPTHLIKTRGQQVTLRCSSQSGHNTVSWYQQALGQGPQFIFQYYREEENGRGNFPPRFSGLQFPNYSSELNVNALELDDSALYLCASSRKPGQGISEQYFGPGTRLTVT.

The J gene is TRBJ2-7, the V gene TRBV5-5, with D possibly being TRBD2 (5 bases). Germline assignment: CDR1 SGHKS and CDR2 YYEKEE (reference sequence). The CDR3 runs 15 residues. Deletions cut 0 bases from V and 6 bases from J, with 16 bases between. Here the CDR3 reads CASSLVFTRTSEQYF. The CDR3 DNA follows: TGTGCCAGCAGCTTGGTCTTTACTAGGACCTCCGAGCAGTACTTC.

This clone was seen a single time. V gene TRBV2 combines with J gene TRBJ1-1; D gene unclear. Germline-derived CDR1 and CDR2 are SNHLY and FYNNEI. V was pared by 1 base and J by 4 bases, with 10 bases between. This CDR3 comprises 14 residues. CDR3 sequence: CASSEVRVGTEAFF. The CDR3 nucleotides read TGTGCCAGCAGTGAAGTGAGGGTAGGCACTGAAGCTTTCTTT.

The chain recombines TRBV6-2 or TRBV6-3 with TRBJ1-1; TRBD1 aligns across 8 bases. Germline lookup yields CDR1 MNHEY and CDR2 SVGEGT. V shed 2 bases and J 0 bases; nucleotides not matched to a gene: 2. The CDR3 consists of 15 residues. The CDR3 is CASSYPGGLNTEAFF. For the CDR3, the DNA is TGTGCCAGCAGTTACCCAGGGGGCTTGAACACTGAAGCTTTCTTT.

J is TRBJ1-4 and V is TRBV19, with TRBD1 matching over 9 bases. The CDR3 has 15 amino acids. With 5 bases clipped from V and 2 bases from J, the junction kept 3 bases outside the gene matches. The germline CDR1 and CDR2 sequences are LNHDA and SQIVND (reference sequence). CDR3 in amino acids: CASSPTGGTNEKLFF. In DNA, the CDR3 is TGTGCCAGTAGTCCAACAGGGGGCACTAATGAAAAACTGTTTTTT.

This clone was recorded a few times. This chain joins TRBV5-1 and TRBJ2-7; TRBD2 is a possible D gene (9 bases). This CDR3 spans 19 amino acids. V lost 4 bases to trimming and J lost 0 bases, with 26 bases between them. CDR1 SGHRS and CDR2 YFSETQ come from the germline V gene. The CDR3 protein is CASSLGTGGLATNSYEQYF. CDR3 bases: TGCGCCAGCAGCCTGGGGACAGGCGGACTAGCGACTAACTCCTACGAGCAGTACTTC.

The rearrangement links TRBV7-2 to TRBJ2-1; D not resolved. The CDR3 length is 14 residues. Trimming cost V 2 bases and J 2 bases, with 7 bases left between them. CDR1 and CDR2 from the germline V gene are SGHTA and FQGNSA. This chain's CDR3 is CASSLLATYNEQFF. DNA for the CDR3: TGTGCCAGCAGCTTATTGGCCACCTACAATGAGCAGTTCTTC.

The chain has TRBV15 and TRBJ2-3; TRBD2 matches at 8 bases. The CDR3 totals 17 residues. Germline V lookup: CDR1 LNHNV, CDR2 YYDKDF (reference sequence). The V segment lost 1 base and the J segment 4 bases; nucleotides outside the gene matches: 10. The CDR3 region is CATSRVGSGSFPDTQYF. The CDR3 region has the DNA TGTGCCACCAGCAGAGTCGGCAGCGGGAGTTTCCCAGATACGCAGTATTTT.

The chain recombines TRBV10-3 with TRBJ1-6, with unresolved D. The V and J ends lost 11 bases and 5 bases respectively, with 16 bases between them. The length of the CDR3 is 14 residues. Per the germline V gene, CDR1 is ENHRY and CDR2 is SYGVKD. The CDR3 reads CAVGRVGDNSPLHF. The CDR3 nucleotides are TGTGCCGTAGGCCGGGTCGGTGATAATTCACCCCTCCACTTT.

The chain combines TRBV18 with TRBJ2-2; a possible D gene is TRBD2 (5 bases). CDR3 length equals 13 residues. The ends were cut back, 2 bases at V and 7 bases at J, with 8 bases in the middle. Germline CDR1 and CDR2: KGHSH and LQKENI. CDR3: CASSPSRDGELFF. In nucleotides, the CDR3 is TGTGCCAGCTCACCATCACGGGACGGGGAGCTGTTTTTT.

The chain combines TRBV7-9 with TRBJ1-2, with TRBD1 matching 9 bases. CDR3 length: 15 residues. Germline loops: CDR1 SEHNR, CDR2 FQNEAQ (reference sequence). With 2 bases clipped from V and 1 base from J, the junction kept 2 bases outside the gene matches. CDR3 sequence: CASSLWGQGNYGYTF. The CDR3 DNA sequence: TGTGCCAGCAGCTTATGGGGACAGGGTAACTATGGCTACACCTTC.

This CDR3 reads CASREGVGSNQPQHF. Written as DNA, the CDR3 is TGCGCCAGCAGGGAGGGTGTGGGTAGCAATCAGCCCCAGCATTTT. This rearrangement joins TRBV5-1 to TRBJ1-5; D unresolved. The germline V and J ends were trimmed by 5 bases and 0 bases, with 12 bases remaining between them. Germline CDR1 is SGHRS and CDR2 is YFSETQ. The CDR3 is 15 amino acids.

V is TRBV6-2 or TRBV6-3 and J is TRBJ2-1; D unclear. From germline, CDR1 is MNHEY and CDR2 SVGEGT. With 4 bases removed from V and 8 bases from J, the gap between germline ends came to 6 bases. The CDR3 is 11 amino acids. The DNA for the CDR3 is TGTGCCAGCAGTTTCAGCGATGAGCAGTTCTTC. It translates to CASSFSDEQFF.